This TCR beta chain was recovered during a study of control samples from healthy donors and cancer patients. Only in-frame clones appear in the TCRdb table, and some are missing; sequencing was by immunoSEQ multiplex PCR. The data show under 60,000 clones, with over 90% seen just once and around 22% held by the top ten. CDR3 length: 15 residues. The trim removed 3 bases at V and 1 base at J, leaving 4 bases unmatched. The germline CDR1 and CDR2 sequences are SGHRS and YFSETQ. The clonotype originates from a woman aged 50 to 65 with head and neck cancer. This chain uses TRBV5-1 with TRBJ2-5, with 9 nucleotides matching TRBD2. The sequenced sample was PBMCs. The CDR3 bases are TGCGCCAGCAGCTGGACACTAGCGGGCCAAGAGACCCAGTACTTC. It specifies CASSWTLAGQETQYF.